This is a list of T cell receptor beta chains from one sample in a study of blood T cell repertoires in COVID-19. The repertoire was sequenced with immunoSEQ multiplex PCR; TCRdb's copy has only in-frame clones and lacks some. The table shows about 170,000 clones, with roughly 84% occurring only once. The sequenced sample was peripheral blood. These TCRs come from a man at least 80 years old with COVID-19, enrolled during active disease. Each CDR3 is given with its conserved first and last residue. The D gene is left open where the match is weak. Size tells how often a clone was seen (once, few, many) or the class of an expanded clone, and some rows leave it out.

TRBV12-5,TRBJ2-3,TRBD2,.,TGTGCTAGTGCCCCAGCGGGGGGGCCCACAGATACGCAGTATTTT,CASAPAGGPTDTQYF
TRBV11-3,TRBJ2-3,TRBD2,.,TGTGCCAGCAGCATCGGGACTAGCGGGGGTAGCACAGATACGCAGTATTTT,CASSIGTSGGSTDTQYF
TRBV14,TRBJ1-2,.,.,TGTGCCAGCAGCGACCGGGGTCGCGAAGGCTACACCTTC,CASSDRGREGYTF
TRBV27,TRBJ1-6,TRBD1,.,TGTGCCAGCAGGAGGACAGGGAGAATCTATAATTCACCCCTCCACTTT,CASRRTGRIYNSPLHF
TRBV12-5,TRBJ1-1,TRBD1,.,TGTGCTAGTCAACAGGGGGCGCGCACTGAAGCTTTCTTT,CASQQGARTEAFF
TRBV21-1,TRBJ1-4,.,.,TGTGCCAGCACCCCCAATGACAGGACTAATGAAAAACTGTTTTTT,CASTPNDRTNEKLFF
TRBV13,TRBJ1-1,TRBD1,.,TGTGCCACCAAACCGGGACAGGGTTTTGAAGCTTTCTTT,CATKPGQGFEAFF
TRBV3-1/TRBV3-2,TRBJ1-6,.,.,TGTGCCAGCAGCCAAGGACATATGGGTTCACCCCTCCACTTT,CASSQGHMGSPLHF
TRBV25-1,TRBJ2-5,TRBD1,.,TGTGCCAGCAGTGAATTCCGGACAGGGCAAGAAGAGACCCAGTACTTC,CASSEFRTGQEETQYF
TRBV24-1,TRBJ2-1,TRBD2,.,TGTGCCACCAGTGATTCTGGGAAGGGGTGGCGGGGGGTCACCTACAATGAGCAGTTCTTC,CATSDSGKGWRGVTYNEQFF
TRBV6-6,TRBJ2-6,.,.,TGTGCCAGCAGTTCAGGGCGTAGCTCTGGGGCCAACGTCCTGACTTTC,CASSSGRSSGANVLTF
TRBV28,TRBJ1-2,TRBD1,once,TGTGCCAGTACAGGGGTTGGCTACACCTTC,CASTGVGYTF
TRBV4-1,TRBJ1-1,.,.,TGCGCCAGCAGCCCCTCGGGACACCGGGCGACGGACACTGAAGCTTTCTTT,CASSPSGHRATDTEAFF
TRBV6-1,TRBJ1-4,.,.,TGTGCCAGCAGTGAAAGCGAGATGGTAACTTGGTTTTTT,CASSESEMVTWFF
TRBV9,TRBJ1-2,TRBD1,few,TGTGCCAGCAGCGTAGACCCCTCATGGACAGGGTTAGGCTATGGCTACACCTTC,CASSVDPSWTGLGYGYTF
TRBV4-3,TRBJ1-2,.,.,TGCGCCAGCAGCCAAGACAGGCGAACGGGAGGCTACACCTTC,CASSQDRRTGGYTF
TRBV7-9,TRBJ1-3,.,few,TGTGCCAGCAGCCCGCCGGGGTCCGGAAACACCATATATTTT,CASSPPGSGNTIYF
TRBV11-1,TRBJ1-2,.,.,TGTGCCAGCAGCTTAGGTCTCGGCTATGGCTACACCTTC,CASSLGLGYGYTF
TRBV19,TRBJ2-3,TRBD2,.,TGTGCCAGTAGTACCACTAGCGGGGGGGCAAAAACAGATACGCAGTATTTT,CASSTTSGGAKTDTQYF
TRBV2,TRBJ1-5,.,.,TGTGCCAGCAAAGAGAATACAGGCCAGCCCCAGCATTTT,CASKENTGQPQHF
TRBV9,TRBJ1-6,TRBD1,.,TGTGCCAGCAGCGTAGGACAGGGCGGTGTGTCTTCACCCCTCCACTTT,CASSVGQGGVSSPLHF
TRBV2,TRBJ1-6,TRBD1,.,TGTGCCAGCAGTGTCCAGGGGGTAGTAAATTCACCCCTCCACTTT,CASSVQGVVNSPLHF